This is a list of T cell receptor beta chains from one sample in a study of patients and donors after allogeneic stem cell transplantation. TCRdb called the RT-PCR reads again in MiXCR, with one record for every CDR3 protein. The sample yields hundreds of thousands of distinct CDR3 sequences, 16% seen once. The sequenced material came from blood, either unsorted or a sorted T cell fraction (not recorded which). These receptors originate from a human donor who was either an allogeneic HSCT recipient or a stem cell or donor lymphocyte infusion donor (not recorded which). It is not recorded whose cells these are; they may come from a transplant donor. Each CDR3 is given with its conserved first and last residue. A D gene is named only where the DNA matches it firmly. Clone size is not always given. Where it is, it says once, few, many or a class for expanded clones.

TRBJ2-2 few TRBV2 TRBD2 CASSEGGLAAGELFF TGTGCCAGCAGTGAGGGGGGACTAGCGGCCGGGGAGCTGTTTTTT
TRBJ2-1 . TRBV30 TRBD2 CAWTTSGSRYEQFF TGTGCCTGGACCACTAGCGGGAGTAGGTATGAGCAGTTCTTC
TRBJ2-7 few TRBV29-1 . CSPSGDPFLEQYF TGCAGCCCATCGGGGGACCCATTTTTAGAGCAGTACTTC
TRBJ2-4 many TRBV12-3/TRBV12-4 . CASSLGGGWYIQYF TGTGCCAGCAGTTTAGGCGGGGGCTGGTACATTCAGTACTTC
TRBJ2-5 many TRBV6-5 TRBD2 CASSYGTSGQETQYF TGTGCCAGCAGTTACGGGACTAGCGGCCAAGAGACCCAGTACTTC
TRBJ2-7 . TRBV12-3/TRBV12-4 TRBD2 CASSSGLAGKYFLDEQYF TGTGCCAGCAGTTCGGGACTAGCGGGAAAGTATTTTCTCGACGAGCAGTACTTC
TRBJ1-4 once TRBV5-5 TRBD1 CASSIRGQSNEKLFF TGTGCCAGCAGCATCAGGGGGCAGTCGAATGAAAAACTGTTTTTT
TRBJ1-1 . TRBV11-3 . CASSLGGLSTEAFF TGTGCCAGCAGCTTAGGGGGGCTGAGTACTGAAGCTTTCTTT
TRBJ1-2 . TRBV7-8 . CASSLAEARGPSGYTF TGTGCCAGCAGCTTAGCAGAGGCCCGGGGTCCTAGCGGCTACACCTTC
TRBJ2-2 . TRBV11-1 TRBD2 CASSLRGTSNLRDTGELFF TGTGCCAGCAGCCTCCGTGGGACTAGCAACCTGAGGGACACCGGGGAGCTGTTTTTT
TRBJ2-7 . TRBV6-1 . CASSRVYFLHEQYF TGTGCCAGCAGTAGGGTATACTTCCTTCACGAGCAGTACTTC
TRBJ2-7 few TRBV11-1 . CASSFKGLYEQYF TGTGCCAGCAGCTTTAAAGGGCTCTACGAGCAGTACTTC
TRBJ2-3 few TRBV14 . CASSQEGREVWTTDTQYF TGTGCCAGCAGCCAAGAAGGCAGGGAAGTTTGGACCACAGATACGCAGTATTTT
TRBJ1-2 . TRBV20-1 TRBD1 CSASDRGNYGYTF TGCAGTGCTAGCGACAGGGGGAACTATGGCTACACCTTC
TRBJ1-1 few TRBV4-1 TRBD1 CASIPRDRDTEAFF TGCGCCAGCATCCCCCGGGACAGGGACACTGAAGCTTTCTTT
TRBJ1-4 . TRBV28 TRBD1 CASSPSGQAEGEKLFF TGTGCCAGCAGTCCCTCGGGACAGGCCGAGGGTGAAAAACTGTTTTTT
TRBJ1-6 many TRBV12-3/TRBV12-4 TRBD1 CASSLGGGHSPLHF TGTGCCAGCAGTTTGGGAGGGGGCCACTCACCCCTCCACTTT
TRBJ1-4 few TRBV6-5 . CASSYSLVTNEKLFF TGTGCCAGCAGTTACTCGTTAGTAACTAATGAAAAACTGTTTTTT